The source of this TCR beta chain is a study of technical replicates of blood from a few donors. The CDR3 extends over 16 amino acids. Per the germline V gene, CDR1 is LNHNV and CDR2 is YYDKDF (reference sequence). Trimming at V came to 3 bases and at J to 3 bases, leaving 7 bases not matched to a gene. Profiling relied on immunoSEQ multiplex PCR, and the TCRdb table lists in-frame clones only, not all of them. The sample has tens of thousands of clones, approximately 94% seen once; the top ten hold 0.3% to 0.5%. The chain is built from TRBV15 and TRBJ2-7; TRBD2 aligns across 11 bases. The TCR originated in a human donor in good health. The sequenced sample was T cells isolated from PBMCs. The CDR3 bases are TGTGCCACCAGCAGCGTACCGGGACTAGCGGTCTACGAGCAGTACTTC. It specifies CATSSVPGLAVYEQYF.